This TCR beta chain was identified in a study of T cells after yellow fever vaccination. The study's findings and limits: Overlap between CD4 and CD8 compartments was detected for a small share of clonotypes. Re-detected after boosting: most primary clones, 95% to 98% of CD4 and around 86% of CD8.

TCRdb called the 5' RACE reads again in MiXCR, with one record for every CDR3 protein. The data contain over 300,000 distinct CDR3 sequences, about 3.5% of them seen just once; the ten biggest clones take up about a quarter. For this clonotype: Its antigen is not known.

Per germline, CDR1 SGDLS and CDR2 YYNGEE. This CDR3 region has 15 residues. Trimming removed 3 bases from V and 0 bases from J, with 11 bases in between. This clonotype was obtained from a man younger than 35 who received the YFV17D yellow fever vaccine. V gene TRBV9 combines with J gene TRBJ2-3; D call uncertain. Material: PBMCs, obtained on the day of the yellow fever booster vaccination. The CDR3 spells CASSDQYTSTDTQYF. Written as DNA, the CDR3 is TGTGCCAGCAGCGACCAGTACACTAGCACAGATACGCAGTATTTT.